The 25 T cell receptor beta chains reported below all come from one sample, sequenced in a study of early T cells in non-severe SARS-CoV-2 infection. TCRdb used MiXCR to reprocess the 5' RACE reads, holding one entry per CDR3 protein. Of fewer than 65,000 distinct CDR3 sequences in the sample, around 7.7% are singletons; the top ten hold approximately 10%. Sequenced here: whole blood, sampled at baseline. The receptors were gathered from an adult who was a healthcare worker with PCR-confirmed SARS-CoV-2 infection or an uninfected control (not recorded which).

V is TRBV7-9 and J is TRBJ1-6; no clear D gene. V gave up 1 base and J gave up 10 bases, with 2 bases separating them. This CDR3 comprises 11 residues. Germline V gives CDR1 SEHNR, CDR2 FQNEAQ (reference sequence). CDR3 residues: CASSLGSPLHF. CDR3 DNA: TGTGCCAGCAGCTTAGGGTCACCCCTCCACTTT. Complete variable domain (other parts from reference TRBV7-9 and TRBJ1-6): DTGVSQNPRHKITKRGQNVTFRCDPISEHNRLYWYRQTLGQGPEFLTYFQNEAQLEKSRLLSDRFSAERPKGSFSTLEIQRTEQGDSAMYLCASSLGSPLHFGNGTRLTVT.

This clonotype has at least ten counts. The chain links TRBV7-2 to TRBJ2-7; 7 bases match TRBD2. J gave up 1 base and V 5 bases, and 11 bases lay outside the gene matches. The CDR3 contains 16 residues. Germline V lookup: CDR1 SGHTA, CDR2 FQGNSA. CDR3 nucleotides: TGTGCCAGCAGCCCCCTACAGCGGGGAACGTCCTACGAGCAGTACTTC. Encoded protein: CASSPLQRGTSYEQYF.

This clonotype was detected many times. The chain uses TRBV7-9 and TRBJ2-7; 9 bases map to TRBD2. The ends lost 4 bases at V and 5 bases at J; junction bases unmatched: 6. CDR3 length equals 14 residues. Germline V gene lookup returns CDR1 SEHNR and CDR2 FQNEAQ (reference sequence). Written as DNA, the CDR3 is TGTGCCAGCAGCTCTAGCGGGAAGGGAGACGAGCAGTACTTC. Its translation is CASSSSGKGDEQYF.

This clonotype was observed a few times. The rearrangement joins TRBV28 to TRBJ2-5; D call uncertain. Germline CDR1 is MDHEN and CDR2 is SYDVKM. The CDR3 extends over 14 amino acids. V was shortened by 1 base and J by 7 bases, with 13 bases between the two germline ends. The CDR3 spells CASSLYKLEVTQYF. The CDR3, as DNA: TGTGCCAGCAGTTTATATAAGTTAGAGGTGACCCAGTACTTC.

The chain joins TRBV5-1 to TRBJ2-1; D perhaps matches TRBD1 (5 bases). Germline values: CDR1 SGHRS, CDR2 YFSETQ. Trimming shortened V by 2 bases and J by 4 bases, and 19 bases separated the two germline ends. The CDR3 has 17 residues. CDR3 sequence reads: CASSLTSTATFYNEQFF. The CDR3 DNA sequence: TGCGCCAGCAGCTTAACCTCGACAGCTACCTTTTACAATGAGCAGTTCTTC. The complete variable domain, with remaining parts taken from reference TRBV5-1 and TRBJ2-1, reads KAGVTQTPRYLIKTRGQQVTLSCSPISGHRSVSWYQQTPGQGLQFLFEYFSETQRNKGNFPGRFSGRQFSNSRSEMNVSTLELGDSALYLCASSLTSTATFYNEQFFGPGTRLTVL.

The genes are TRBV2 and TRBJ1-1; D not resolved. V gave up 7 bases and J gave up 1 base, with 19 bases separating them. This CDR3 has 16 amino acids. Germline V gene lookup returns CDR1 SNHLY and CDR2 FYNNEI. CDR3 loop: CASTPTRRTGNTEAFF. The DNA for the CDR3 is TGTGCCAGCACACCCACGAGGAGGACTGGGAACACTGAAGCTTTCTTT.

This clonotype was seen ten or more times. This chain uses TRBV20-1 with TRBJ1-6; tentative D call: TRBD1 (5 bases). V gave up 3 bases and J gave up 7 bases, with 16 bases separating them. Germline V lookup: CDR1 DFQATT, CDR2 SNEGSKA (reference sequence). CDR3 length: 15 residues. The CDR3 spells CSASPGPRRNSPLHF. DNA for the CDR3: TGCAGTGCTAGCCCAGGGCCCCGAAGGAATTCACCCCTCCACTTT.

The V call is TRBV12-3 or TRBV12-4, the J call TRBJ2-3; possible D gene TRBD2, 6 bases. Between the trimmed V and J ends, which lost 3 bases and 3 bases, there was a span of 16 bases. CDR3 length equals 16 residues. The CDR3 reads CASSLRDSLRTDTQYF. DNA for the CDR3: TGTGCCAGCAGTTTGCGGGACTCCCTCCGTACAGATACGCAGTATTTT.

This chain links TRBV20-1 with TRBJ1-5; D is unclear. This CDR3 contains 15 residues. The germline CDR1 and CDR2 sequences are DFQATT and SNEGSKA (reference sequence). V lost 6 bases to trimming and J lost 4 bases, with 19 bases between them. CDR3 nucleotide sequence: TGCAGTGCGCAGCCGGCTAACGGGTTTAATCAGCCCCAGCATTTT. It encodes CSAQPANGFNQPQHF.

This clonotype was found many times. The V and J genes are TRBV7-9 and TRBJ1-6, with D perhaps matching TRBD1 (6 bases). Germline V gene data show CDR1 as SEHNR and CDR2 as FQNEAQ (reference sequence). The CDR3 consists of 14 residues. V was clipped by 7 bases and J by 8 bases, with 15 bases between them. The CDR3 spells CASKAQGWDSPLHF. The CDR3 DNA sequence: TGTGCCAGCAAAGCACAGGGCTGGGATTCACCCCTCCACTTT.

This clonotype occurred many times. This rearrangement joins TRBV3-1 to TRBJ2-7; the D is unclear. The CDR3 consists of 14 residues. Looked up from germline, CDR1 is LGHDT and CDR2 is YNNKEL (reference sequence). With 1 base removed from V and 3 bases from J, the gap between germline ends came to 10 bases. CDR3 in amino acids: CASSQGPIYYEQYF. The CDR3 DNA reads as TGTGCCAGCAGCCAAGGGCCGATTTACTACGAGCAGTACTTC.

The chain couples TRBV27 to TRBJ2-7, with TRBD2 matching over 10 bases. The J segment lost 7 bases and the V segment lost 2 bases, leaving 5 bases of the junction unmatched. This CDR3 is built from 14 residues. The germline V gene encodes CDR1 MNHEY and CDR2 SMNVEV (reference sequence). The CDR3 here is CASSLLAGEKEQYF. The CDR3 DNA reads as TGTGCCAGCAGTTTACTAGCGGGAGAGAAGGAGCAGTACTTC.

The table lists this clonotype with many counts. This chain links TRBV21-1 with TRBJ2-1; TRBD1 is the table's D call and was not checked against the DNA. TRBV21-1 is an annotated pseudogene. This CDR3 is built from 17 residues. The CDR3 DNA reads TGTGCCAGCAGCAATACAGGGGGACAGGGACTAGTCAATGAGCAGTTCTTC. Amino acid sequence: CASSNTGGQGLVNEQFF.

Concerning this clonotype: A much larger clonotype is one base distant, so this may be a read error. CDR3 sequence (DNA): TGTGCCAGCAGCTTAGCGACACAGACCTATGGCTACACCTTC. This gives the protein CASSLATQTYGYTF. The genes are TRBV7-9 and TRBJ1-2; no firm D call. V lost 0 bases and J lost 4, with 9 bases in between. The CDR3 sequence is 14 residues long. Germline V gene data show CDR1 as SEHNR and CDR2 as FQNEAQ (reference sequence).

This clonotype appeared many times. CDR3 loop: CASSLRTSGIGETQYF. The CDR3 bases are TGTGCCAGCAGCTTGAGGACTAGCGGGATCGGAGAGACCCAGTACTTC. This chain uses TRBV7-6 with TRBJ2-5; 12 nucleotides align to TRBD2. Germline V gene data show CDR1 as SGHVS and CDR2 as FNYEAQ. CDR3 length: 16 amino acids. Trimming took 3 bases from V and 4 from J; bases not matched to a gene: 6.

There are many counts of this clonotype. The chain combines TRBV7-8 with TRBJ2-1, with 10 bases identical to TRBD1. Trimming at V came to 1 base and at J to 7 bases, leaving 13 bases not matched to a gene. Germline CDR1 and CDR2: SGHVS and FQNEAQ. This CDR3 has 18 residues. The CDR3: CASSLGQGAPKRFNEQFF. The DNA of the CDR3 is TGTGCCAGCAGCTTAGGACAGGGGGCGCCCAAAAGATTTAATGAGCAGTTCTTC.

V and J are TRBV9 and TRBJ1-5; D not certain. Germline CDR1 reads SGDLS; CDR2 reads YYNGEE. This CDR3 spans 13 amino acids. Trimming took 0 bases from V and 1 from J, leaving 2 bases between them. The CDR3 DNA reads as TGTGCCAGCAGCGTAGGGAGCAATCAGCCCCAGCATTTT. This sequence encodes CASSVGSNQPQHF.

This clonotype was detected many times. The chain combines TRBV6-5 with TRBJ2-7; 7 nucleotides align to TRBD1. Germline V gene lookup returns CDR1 MNHEY and CDR2 SVGAGI. V shed 5 bases and J 2 bases; nucleotides not matched to a gene: 6. The CDR3 runs 14 residues. The CDR3 is CASSETGTAYEQYF. As DNA, the CDR3 is TGTGCCAGCAGTGAAACCGGGACAGCCTACGAGCAGTACTTC.

The chain couples TRBV28 to TRBJ2-7; D is ambiguous. V was clipped by 9 bases and J by 3 bases, with 18 bases between them. Germline V lookup: CDR1 MDHEN, CDR2 SYDVKM. The CDR3 contains 14 residues. DNA for the CDR3: TGTGCCAGTACCCCAGCCGGGCGCTACTACGAGCAGTACTTC. Residues: CASTPAGRYYEQYF. Combining the CDR3 with reference TRBV28 and TRBJ2-7 gives the whole variable domain DVKVTQSSRYLVKRTGEKVFLECVQDMDHENMFWYRQDPGLGLRLIYFSYDVKMKEKGDIPEGYSVSREKKERFSLILESASTNQTSMYLCASTPAGRYYEQYFGPGTRLTVT.

This rearrangement joins TRBV5-1 to TRBJ1-5, with 7 nucleotides matching TRBD1. The V gene's germline CDR1 is SGHRS and CDR2 YFSETQ. With 0 bases clipped from V and 0 bases from J, the junction kept 9 bases outside the gene matches. The CDR3 totals 18 residues. This CDR3 is CASSLVGDRVNSNQPQHF. DNA of the CDR3: TGCGCCAGCAGCTTGGTGGGTGACAGGGTGAATAGCAATCAGCCCCAGCATTTT. The full variable domain, completed using reference TRBV5-1 and TRBJ1-5, is KAGVTQTPRYLIKTRGQQVTLSCSPISGHRSVSWYQQTPGQGLQFLFEYFSETQRNKGNFPGRFSGRQFSNSRSEMNVSTLELGDSALYLCASSLVGDRVNSNQPQHFGDGTRLSIL.

This clonotype showed up many times. The CDR3 DNA reads as TGCAGTGCTAGATGGACTAGCGGGAGCGGTTGGCAGTTCTTC. Encoded protein: CSARWTSGSGWQFF. This chain joins TRBV20-1 and TRBJ2-1, with TRBD2 matching over 13 bases. With V trimmed by 2 bases and J by 12 bases, 7 bases remained unmatched. Per germline, CDR1 DFQATT and CDR2 SNEGSKA (reference sequence). The CDR3 sequence is 14 residues long.

This clonotype was found many times. The CDR3: CASSARGGSQETQYF. CDR3 bases: TGTGCCAGCAGTGCCCGGGGGGGCTCTCAAGAGACCCAGTACTTC. The chain couples TRBV6-1 to TRBJ2-5; 8 positions agree with TRBD2. The CDR3 loop spans 15 amino acids. Unmatched junction bases numbered 6, after V lost 4 bases and J lost 2 bases. Germline CDR1 reads MNHNS; CDR2 reads SASEGT.

At least ten counts were recorded for this clonotype. The chain is built from TRBV2 and TRBJ1-1, with D unclear. V was trimmed by 8 bases and J by 1 base, leaving 5 bases between them. This CDR3 contains 11 residues. In germline, CDR1 is SNHLY, CDR2 FYNNEI. CDR3 DNA sequence: TGTGCCAGCGGACGGAACACTGAAGCTTTCTTT. It encodes CASGRNTEAFF.

The chain joins TRBV4-1 to TRBJ2-3; TRBD2 matches at 7 bases. Germline assignment: CDR1 MGHRA and CDR2 YSYEKL. The CDR3 consists of 16 residues. V lost 0 bases and J lost 1; bases outside the gene matches: 4. CDR3 nucleotides: TGCGCCAGCAGCCAAGAGAGCGGGAAGGGCACAGATACGCAGTATTTT. Amino acid sequence: CASSQESGKGTDTQYF.

This clonotype was found a few times. The rearrangement joins TRBV6-4 to TRBJ2-2; no clear D. Trimming left V 7 bases short and J 1 base short, with 10 bases between. CDR3 length equals 14 residues. The germline CDR1 and CDR2 sequences are MRHNA and SNTAGT. For the CDR3, the DNA is TGTGCCAGCACCCTTAGCCTGAACACCGGGGAGCTGTTTTTT. The encoded protein is CASTLSLNTGELFF.